The 25 T cell receptor beta chains given below trace back to one sample, sequenced in a study of cytomegalovirus exposure and HLA in healthy donors. Primers: 60 Vbeta forward and 13 Jbeta reverse. Repertoires were generated with immunoSEQ multiplex PCR, while TCRdb's copy carries only in-frame clones and drops some. The sample shows about 140,000 clones, and approximately 2.6% sits with its ten largest clones. The sequenced sample consisted of PBMCs. The receptors shown here come from a man between 40 and 49 years old in good health and CMV-seronegative.

J is TRBJ1-2 and V is TRBV6-1, with D tentatively TRBD1 (6 bases). Trimming left V 5 bases short and J 6 bases short, with 13 bases between. Germline V gene data show CDR1 as MNHNS and CDR2 as SASEGT. The CDR3 is 13 residues long. The CDR3 nucleotides read TGTGCCAGCAGTCCACAGGGAGGGAATGGCTACACCTTC. Translated, it gives CASSPQGGNGYTF.

The chain has TRBV7-3 and TRBJ2-5; D possibly corresponds to TRBD1 (5 bases). Germline CDR1 is SGHTA and CDR2 is FQGTGA. The V gene lost 5 bases and the J gene lost 4 bases, with 11 bases spanning the gap. This CDR3 contains 13 residues. For the CDR3, the DNA is TGTGCCAGCAGCCCGACAGTGGGAGAGACCCAGTACTTC. Protein product: CASSPTVGETQYF.

V gene TRBV9 combines with J gene TRBJ2-7; D is perhaps TRBD2 (7 bases). The germline V gene encodes CDR1 SGDLS and CDR2 YYNGEE. V was trimmed by 4 bases and J by 6 bases, leaving 17 bases between them. CDR3 length equals 14 residues. Here the CDR3 reads CASSTSWGGGEQYF. For the CDR3, the DNA is TGTGCCAGCAGCACGTCCTGGGGGGGCGGCGAGCAGTACTTC.

The chain uses TRBV13 and TRBJ1-5, with 8 bases lining up with TRBD1. In germline, CDR1 is PRHDT, CDR2 FYEKMQ (reference sequence). The CDR3 contains 14 residues. After removal of 7 bases from V and 1 base from J, the junction contained 3 bases not matched to a gene. CDR3 amino acids: CASNRQGSNQPQHF. Here the CDR3 DNA reads TGTGCCAGCAACCGACAGGGGAGCAATCAGCCCCAGCATTTT.

V is TRBV7-9 and J is TRBJ2-2, with 10 bases aligning to TRBD2. In germline, CDR1 is SEHNR, CDR2 FQNEAQ (reference sequence). The CDR3 has 15 amino acids. V lost 5 bases, J lost 7 bases, and 7 bases stayed unmatched. CDR3 sequence: CASSLSGGAIGELFF. DNA for the CDR3: TGTGCCAGCAGCCTAAGCGGGGGGGCCATCGGGGAGCTGTTTTTT.

This chain links TRBV10-3 with TRBJ2-7; TRBD1 agrees at 8 bases. This CDR3 has 15 residues. After removal of 3 bases from V and 2 bases from J, the junction contained 6 bases not matched to a gene. Germline loops: CDR1 ENHRY, CDR2 SYGVKD. The CDR3 region is CAISDHGTGAYEQYF. CDR3 coding DNA: TGTGCCATCAGTGACCACGGGACAGGAGCCTACGAGCAGTACTTC.

The genes are TRBV28 and TRBJ1-5; D gene uncertain. V was pared by 2 bases and J by 4 bases, with 9 bases between. Germline V gene data show CDR1 as MDHEN and CDR2 as SYDVKM. The CDR3 has 14 amino acids. Here the CDR3 DNA reads TGTGCCAGCAGTTTAACCAACCGGAATCAGCCCCAGCATTTT. This gives the protein CASSLTNRNQPQHF.

The V call is TRBV2, the J call TRBJ1-4, with 8 bases fitting TRBD1. Germline V CDR1 and CDR2: SNHLY, FYNNEI. The CDR3 runs 16 residues. Germline trimming cut 0 bases from V and 8 bases from J; bases unmatched to any gene: 8. DNA for the CDR3: TGTGCCAGCAGTGAAGCCCAAGGACAGGGTAAAGAAAAACTGTTTTTT. Translation: CASSEAQGQGKEKLFF. Using reference TRBV2 and TRBJ1-4 for the parts outside the CDR3, the full variable domain is EPEVTQTPSHQVTQMGQEVILRCVPISNHLYFYWYRQILGQKVEFLVSFYNNEISEKSEIFDDQFSVERPDGSNFTLKIRSTKLEDSAMYFCASSEAQGQGKEKLFFGSGTQLSVL.

CDR3 loop: CASRVAGASYNEQFF. The CDR3 DNA is TGTGCCAGCAGAGTAGCAGGGGCGTCCTACAATGAGCAGTTCTTC. The J gene is TRBJ2-1, the V gene TRBV6-5; a possible D gene is TRBD1 (6 bases). V lost 6 bases, J lost 1 base, and 13 bases lay in between. The germline V gene encodes CDR1 MNHEY and CDR2 SVGAGI. The CDR3 consists of 15 residues.

The gene calls are TRBV19 and TRBJ1-1; TRBD1 might be the D (5 bases). Germline CDR1 reads LNHDA; CDR2 reads SQIVND (reference sequence). The germline V and J ends were trimmed by 11 bases and 4 bases, with 23 bases remaining between them. The CDR3 sequence is 15 residues long. The CDR3 region has the DNA TGTGCCTCCACCCCATCGGGACTAAAGAGCACTGAAGCTTTCTTT. Protein product: CASTPSGLKSTEAFF. The complete variable domain, with remaining parts taken from reference TRBV19 and TRBJ1-1, reads DGGITQSPKYLFRKEGQNVTLSCEQNLNHDAMYWYRQDPGQGLRLIYYSQIVNDFQKGDIAEGYSVSREKKESFPLTVTSAQKNPTAFYLCASTPSGLKSTEAFFGQGTRLTVV.

V and J are TRBV15 and TRBJ2-2, with D unresolved. Looked up from germline, CDR1 is LNHNV and CDR2 is YYDKDF (reference sequence). The CDR3 is made up of 14 amino acids. With 7 bases removed from V and 4 bases from J, the gap between germline ends came to 13 bases. In DNA, the CDR3 is TGTGCCACCATCCACACCTCGGGCACCGGGGAGCTGTTTTTT. It specifies CATIHTSGTGELFF. The entire variable domain, with the rest obtained from reference TRBV15 and TRBJ2-2, is as follows: DAMVIQNPRYQVTQFGKPVTLSCSQTLNHNVMYWYQQKSSQAPKLLFHYYDKDFNNEADTPDNFQSRRPNTSFCFLDIRSPGLGDTAMYLCATIHTSGTGELFFGEGSRLTVL.

The V gene is TRBV5-1, the J gene TRBJ2-7; TRBD2 matches at 13 bases. This CDR3 region has 16 residues. CDR1 SGHRS and CDR2 YFSETQ come from the germline V gene. The ends lost 4 bases at V and 4 bases at J; junction bases unmatched: 8. CDR3 residues: CASSPRTSGGEYEQYF. CDR3 DNA sequence: TGCGCCAGCAGCCCTCGGACTAGCGGGGGCGAGTACGAGCAGTACTTC.

The chain recombines TRBV5-1 with TRBJ2-3; a possible D gene is TRBD2 (5 bases). Germline CDR1 reads SGHRS; CDR2 reads YFSETQ. The CDR3 is 16 residues long. Trimming left V 5 bases short and J 5 bases short, with 21 bases between. The CDR3 here is CASSSNGNALGDTQYF. CDR3 nucleotide sequence: TGCGCCAGCAGTAGTAACGGGAACGCCCTGGGAGATACGCAGTATTTT.

The chain has TRBV19 and TRBJ2-1; a weak D match, TRBD2 (5 bases). Germline lookup yields CDR1 LNHDA and CDR2 SQIVND (reference sequence). The CDR3 contains 11 residues. The CDR3 sequence: CAVGGGYEQFF. Here the CDR3 DNA reads TGTGCTGTGGGTGGAGGATATGAGCAGTTCTTC. The whole variable domain, remainder taken from reference TRBV19 and TRBJ2-1, is DGGITQSPKYLFRKEGQNVTLSCEQNLNHDAMYWYRQDPGQGLRLIYYSQIVNDFQKGDIAEGYSVSREKKESFPLTVTSAQKNPTAFYLCAVGGGYEQFFGPGTRLTVL.

V usage is TRBV11-3 and J usage is TRBJ2-1; the D is unclear. Deletions cut 0 bases from V and 0 bases from J, with 12 bases between. The germline V gene encodes CDR1 SGHNT and CDR2 YENEEA. The length of the CDR3 is 17 residues. The CDR3 sequence: CASSLDPGPSSYNEQFF. The CDR3 DNA sequence: TGTGCCAGCAGCTTAGATCCTGGCCCAAGCTCCTACAATGAGCAGTTCTTC. Filled out from reference TRBV11-3 and TRBJ2-1, the complete variable domain reads EAGVVQSPRYKIIEKKQPVAFWCNPISGHNTLYWYLQNLGQGPELLIRYENEEAVDDSQLPKDRFSAERLKGVDSTLKIQPAELGDSAVYLCASSLDPGPSSYNEQFFGPGTRLTVL.

The chain recombines TRBV4-1 with TRBJ2-7; 7 positions agree with TRBD1. The CDR3 consists of 15 residues. V lost 3 bases to trimming and J lost 4 bases; unmatched junction nucleotides: 9. Germline CDR1 MGHRA, CDR2 YSYEKL. The CDR3 sequence: CASSQGTAGGYEQYF. CDR3 DNA: TGCGCCAGCAGCCAGGGGACAGCAGGGGGTTACGAGCAGTACTTC.

The rearrangement links TRBV29-1 to TRBJ1-1; D perhaps matches TRBD1 (5 bases). This CDR3 region has 12 residues. Trimming pared 6 bases from V and 6 bases from J, leaving 14 bases between. Germline values: CDR1 SQVTM, CDR2 ANQGSEA. CDR3 DNA sequence: TGCAGCGTCCGGCGGGGGAAGGCTGAAGCTTTCTTT. It yields the protein CSVRRGKAEAFF.

The V gene is TRBV6-4, the J gene TRBJ1-2, with D hard to call. The V end lost 0 bases, the J end lost 6 bases, and 20 bases lay between the germline ends. The CDR3 has 17 residues. Germline V gene data show CDR1 as MRHNA and CDR2 as SNTAGT. The CDR3 spells CASSDSNVFAGFDGYTF. The CDR3 DNA is TGTGCCAGCAGTGACTCGAACGTATTTGCGGGCTTCGATGGCTACACCTTC.

V and J are TRBV2 and TRBJ1-5; D call uncertain. Trimming removed 4 bases from V and 2 bases from J, with 9 bases in between. Germline V gene sequence: CDR1 SNHLY, CDR2 FYNNEI. The CDR3 is made up of 14 amino acids. The CDR3 spells CASSAGSGNQPQHF. The CDR3 bases are TGTGCCAGCAGTGCGGGGTCGGGCAATCAGCCCCAGCATTTT.

The V call is TRBV19, the J call TRBJ1-5, with a possible D match to TRBD1 (5 bases). The germline gives CDR1 LNHDA, CDR2 SQIVND (reference sequence). V lost 9 bases, J lost 6 bases, and 18 bases lay in between. CDR3 size: 14 residues. The CDR3 region has the DNA TGTGCCAGCAGACCAAGGGGAGGCGGTCAGCCCCAGCATTTT. It codes for CASRPRGGGQPQHF.

The chain has TRBV6-5 and TRBJ1-1; 11 nucleotides agree with TRBD1. V shed 4 bases and J 1 base; nucleotides not matched to a gene: 5. There are 16 residues in the CDR3. Germline CDR1 MNHEY, CDR2 SVGAGI. The CDR3 nucleotides read TGTGCCAGCAGTTGGACAGGGGGCGGATCGAACACTGAAGCTTTCTTT. This sequence encodes CASSWTGGGSNTEAFF.

This chain connects TRBV10-3 to TRBJ1-4; D ambiguous. Trimming cost V 4 bases and J 2 bases, with 8 bases left between them. The CDR3 spans 14 residues. CDR1 and CDR2 from the germline V gene are ENHRY and SYGVKD. CDR3 in amino acids: CAISGGPTNEKLFF. CDR3 DNA: TGTGCCATCAGTGGCGGGCCCACTAATGAAAAACTGTTTTTT.

J is TRBJ1-6 and V is TRBV7-3; the D is unclear. The CDR3 has 13 amino acids. V lost 2 bases and J 10 bases, leaving 9 bases between the germline ends. Germline V gene data show CDR1 as SGHTA and CDR2 as FQGTGA. The CDR3 protein is CASSLARESPLHF. CDR3 bases: TGTGCCAGCAGCTTAGCTCGGGAATCACCCCTCCACTTT.

CDR3 sequence: CASSPVGPGAYEQYF. The CDR3 coding sequence is TGCGCCAGCAGCCCAGTGGGTCCGGGGGCCTACGAGCAGTACTTC. The rearrangement uses TRBV4-1 and TRBJ2-7, with D possibly being TRBD2 (6 bases). This CDR3 is 15 amino acids long. Germline CDR1 MGHRA, CDR2 YSYEKL. V lost 4 bases, J lost 2 bases, and 15 bases lay in between.

The rearrangement links TRBV14 to TRBJ2-2; D unclear. CDR3 length: 14 residues. Deletions cut 3 bases from V and 2 bases from J, with 7 bases between. Looked up from germline, CDR1 is SGHDN and CDR2 is FVKESK. The CDR3 loop reads CASSHYTNTGELFF. CDR3 bases: TGTGCCAGCAGCCATTACACAAACACCGGGGAGCTGTTTTTT.